Each of the 27 T cell receptor beta chains below was sequenced from the same sample in a study of blood T cell repertoires in COVID-19. Only in-frame clones appear in the TCRdb table, and some are missing; sequencing was by immunoSEQ multiplex PCR. The sample lists 250,000 to 350,000 clones, about 89% seen once, with approximately 7.8% in the top ten. The sample was peripheral blood. Receptor source: a woman aged 45 to 65 who had recovered from COVID-19.

The V call is TRBV7-6, the J call TRBJ2-7; 15 nucleotides agree with TRBD2. With V trimmed by 5 bases and J by 5 bases, 13 bases remained unmatched. From germline, CDR1 is SGHVS and CDR2 FNYEAQ. CDR3 length equals 18 residues. The CDR3 region is CASSIRTSGGAGLDEQYF. In DNA, the CDR3 is TGTGCCAGCAGCATCCGGACTAGCGGGGGGGCTGGGCTTGACGAGCAGTACTTC.

This sequence joins TRBV9 and TRBJ2-1; 8 positions match TRBD2. V lost 0 bases to trimming and J lost 1 base; unmatched junction nucleotides: 0. The CDR3 sequence is 15 residues long. Germline values: CDR1 SGDLS, CDR2 YYNGEE. Here the CDR3 DNA reads TGTGCCAGCAGCGTAGGACTAGCGTCCTACAATGAGCAGTTCTTC. This translates into CASSVGLASYNEQFF. Together with reference TRBV9 and TRBJ2-1, the CDR3 gives the full variable domain: DSGVTQTPKHLITATGQRVTLRCSPRSGDLSVYWYQQSLDQGLQFLIQYYNGEERAKGNILERFSAQQFPDLHSELNLSSLELGDSALYFCASSVGLASYNEQFFGPGTRLTVL.

The rearrangement joins TRBV11-2 to TRBJ1-1; D may be TRBD1 (5 bases). V was pared by 2 bases and J by 1 base, with 11 bases between. This CDR3 comprises 15 residues. The germline gives CDR1 SGHAT, CDR2 FQNNGV. CDR3 protein: CASSLSGGTNTEAFF. The CDR3 coding sequence is TGTGCCAGCAGCTTATCTGGGGGGACGAACACTGAAGCTTTCTTT.

The chain uses TRBV7-2 and TRBJ2-5; 9 bases fit TRBD2. Germline V gene sequence: CDR1 SGHTA, CDR2 FQGNSA. The CDR3 extends over 18 amino acids. The V and J ends lost 6 bases and 2 bases, in that order; junction bases with no gene match: 16. Here the CDR3 reads CASSPSGLAIPGQETQYF. The DNA of the CDR3 is TGTGCCAGCAGTCCTTCGGGACTAGCAATTCCGGGGCAAGAGACCCAGTACTTC.

The CDR3, as DNA: TGTGCCAGCAGCAGGGGACTACAAGAGACCCAGTACTTC. This sequence encodes CASSRGLQETQYF. The chain joins TRBV7-2 to TRBJ2-5; TRBD2 agrees at 7 bases. Per germline, CDR1 SGHTA and CDR2 FQGNSA. The CDR3 extends over 13 amino acids. The trim removed 5 bases at V and 2 bases at J, leaving 2 bases unmatched.

This clone was counted between two and nine times. The CDR3 DNA is TGTGCCAGCAGCTTAAGAGGGGACTACACAGATACGCAGTATTTT. Translated: CASSLRGDYTDTQYF. The V call is TRBV7-2, the J call TRBJ2-3; the match to TRBD2 covers 7 bases. Trimming took 2 bases from V and 2 from J; bases not matched to a gene: 4. Germline V gene data show CDR1 as SGHTA and CDR2 as FQGNSA. The CDR3 runs to 15 residues. The entire variable domain, with the rest obtained from reference TRBV7-2 and TRBJ2-3, is as follows: GAGVSQSPSNKVTEKGKDVELRCDPISGHTALYWYRQSLGQGLEFLIYFQGNSAPDKSGLPSDRFSAERTGGSVSTLTIQRTQQEDSAVYLCASSLRGDYTDTQYFGPGTRLTVL.

J is TRBJ2-3 and V is TRBV27, with D unresolved. Trimming pared 7 bases from V and 4 bases from J, leaving 18 bases between. The germline gives CDR1 MNHEY, CDR2 SMNVEV (reference sequence). The CDR3 sequence is 15 residues long. CDR3 protein: CASKSLGREADTQYF. For the CDR3, the DNA is TGTGCCAGCAAATCTCTGGGTCGTGAGGCAGATACGCAGTATTTT.

The chain recombines TRBV5-1 with TRBJ1-6, with D possibly being TRBD1 (5 bases). Germline V lookup: CDR1 SGHRS, CDR2 YFSETQ. CDR3 length: 16 amino acids. V was cut by 1 base and J by 10 bases, with 18 bases left in between. For the CDR3, the DNA is TGCGCCAGCAGCTTGCTGGGGGAATCGGGAGGATCACCCCTCCACTTT. Its translation is CASSLLGESGGSPLHF. The whole variable domain, filled in from reference TRBV5-1 and TRBJ1-6, reads KAGVTQTPRYLIKTRGQQVTLSCSPISGHRSVSWYQQTPGQGLQFLFEYFSETQRNKGNFPGRFSGRQFSNSRSEMNVSTLELGDSALYLCASSLLGESGGSPLHFGNGTRLTVT.

V is TRBV18 and J is TRBJ1-4, with 7 bases fitting TRBD1. V lost 3 bases, J lost 4 bases, and 2 bases stayed unmatched. This CDR3 spans 14 amino acids. Germline V gives CDR1 KGHSH, CDR2 LQKENI. The CDR3, as DNA: TGTGCCAGCTCACCGGGACAGTTTAATGAAAAACTGTTTTTT. Amino acid sequence: CASSPGQFNEKLFF.

V gene TRBV7-9 combines with J gene TRBJ2-5; the match to TRBD1 covers 7 bases. After removal of 5 bases from V and 4 bases from J, the junction contained 7 bases not matched to a gene. Germline V gene data show CDR1 as SEHNR and CDR2 as FQNEAQ (reference sequence). This CDR3 comprises 14 residues. The CDR3 bases are TGTGCCAGCAGCCCCGGACAGGCCCGAGAGACCCAGTACTTC. Encoded protein: CASSPGQARETQYF.

This rearrangement joins TRBV9 to TRBJ2-1; D uncertain. Trimming stripped 2 bases from V and 1 base from J, with 10 bases between. Germline lookup yields CDR1 SGDLS and CDR2 YYNGEE. This CDR3 comprises 15 residues. In DNA form, the CDR3 reads TGTGCCAGCAGCGTTTCGTTTCCGTCCTACAATGAGCAGTTCTTC. Protein: CASSVSFPSYNEQFF.

V and J are TRBV29-1 and TRBJ1-2; a possible D gene is TRBD1 (6 bases). CDR3 size: 11 residues. Trimming shortened V by 3 bases and J by 8 bases, and 10 bases separated the two germline ends. Germline V gene sequence: CDR1 SQVTM, CDR2 ANQGSEA. CDR3 sequence: CSVEMGAGYTF. CDR3 DNA sequence: TGCAGCGTTGAGATGGGGGCCGGCTACACCTTC.

This clone turned up a few times. V gene TRBV7-9 combines with J gene TRBJ2-7; D uncertain. CDR3 length equals 11 residues. Germline loops: CDR1 SEHNR, CDR2 FQNEAQ (reference sequence). Trimming removed 2 bases from V and 6 bases from J, with 5 bases in between. The CDR3 here is CASSLYFEQYF. In DNA form, the CDR3 reads TGTGCCAGCAGCTTATATTTCGAGCAGTACTTC. Variable domain in full (rest from reference TRBV7-9 and TRBJ2-7): DTGVSQNPRHKITKRGQNVTFRCDPISEHNRLYWYRQTLGQGPEFLTYFQNEAQLEKSRLLSDRFSAERPKGSFSTLEIQRTEQGDSAMYLCASSLYFEQYFGPGTRLTVT.

The V call is TRBV20-1, the J call TRBJ2-7; 8 bases match TRBD1. Unmatched junction bases numbered 5, after V lost 3 bases and J lost 1 base. Germline V gene data show CDR1 as DFQATT and CDR2 as SNEGSKA (reference sequence). The CDR3 has 14 residues. DNA for the CDR3: TGCAGTGCTAGTTTCACAGGGGGTTCCTACGAGCAGTACTTC. This translates into CSASFTGGSYEQYF.

The chain uses TRBV5-1 and TRBJ1-2; 7 nucleotides align to TRBD1. The CDR3 is 16 residues long. Germline CDR1 SGHRS, CDR2 YFSETQ. Losses at the gene ends were 0 bases for V and 2 bases for J; bases not matched to a gene: 7. CDR3 loop: CASSLATGTENYGYTF. The DNA of the CDR3 is TGCGCCAGCAGCTTGGCCACCGGGACAGAAAACTATGGCTACACCTTC.

The chain joins TRBV9 to TRBJ2-6, with a weak D call TRBD2 (6 bases). Germline CDR1 SGDLS, CDR2 YYNGEE. The CDR3 has 17 amino acids. V was cut by 4 bases and J by 0 bases, with 14 bases left in between. The CDR3 loop reads CASSISTGDSGANVLTF. DNA of the CDR3: TGTGCCAGCAGCATCTCGACGGGAGACTCTGGGGCCAACGTCCTGACTTTC. The full variable domain, its missing parts supplied by reference TRBV9 and TRBJ2-6, is DSGVTQTPKHLITATGQRVTLRCSPRSGDLSVYWYQQSLDQGLQFLIQYYNGEERAKGNILERFSAQQFPDLHSELNLSSLELGDSALYFCASSISTGDSGANVLTFGAGSRLTVL.

The rearrangement joins TRBV5-4 to TRBJ2-5; 7 bases align to TRBD2. Germline CDR1 reads SGHNT; CDR2 reads YYREEE (reference sequence). This CDR3 has 15 amino acids. V lost 4 bases and J lost 4; bases outside the gene matches: 10. CDR3 DNA sequence: TGTGCCAGCAGCATCGGGAGGCGGAATCGAGAGACCCAGTACTTC. It translates to CASSIGRRNRETQYF. The full variable domain, with the rest looked up from reference TRBV5-4 and TRBJ2-5, is ETGVTQSPTHLIKTRGQQVTLRCSSQSGHNTVSWYQQALGQGPQFIFQYYREEENGRGNFPPRFSGLQFPNYSSELNVNALELDDSALYLCASSIGRRNRETQYFGPGTRLLVL.

This clone was detected only once. The chain employs TRBV19 and TRBJ1-1; 8 nucleotides agree with TRBD1. Germline V gene lookup returns CDR1 LNHDA and CDR2 SQIVND (reference sequence). V was pared by 5 bases and J by 1 base, with 9 bases of the junction left unmatched. The CDR3 is made up of 16 amino acids. CDR3 bases: TGTGCCAGTAGTTTCCTCGGGACAGGAACGAACACTGAAGCTTTCTTT. Its translation is CASSFLGTGTNTEAFF.

This chain connects TRBV6-5 to TRBJ1-3; a possible D gene is TRBD1 (6 bases). CDR3 size: 14 residues. Looked up from germline, CDR1 is MNHEY and CDR2 is SVGAGI. Deletions cut 6 bases from V and 8 bases from J, with 17 bases between. This CDR3 reads CASSRTVAEDTIYF. DNA of the CDR3: TGTGCCAGCAGCAGGACAGTGGCCGAGGACACCATATATTTT.

This chain uses TRBV5-6 with TRBJ2-1, with D possibly being TRBD1 (7 bases). V gave up 2 bases and J gave up 9 bases, with 12 bases separating them. Germline CDR1 is SGHDT and CDR2 is YYEEEE. The CDR3 has 13 amino acids. The CDR3 is CASSFQGGIEQFF. CDR3 bases: TGTGCCAGCAGCTTTCAGGGGGGAATTGAGCAGTTCTTC.

The chain is built from TRBV5-1 and TRBJ2-3; the match to TRBD2 covers 10 bases. V was clipped by 0 bases and J by 4 bases; unmatched bases: 5. This CDR3 comprises 16 residues. The germline V gene encodes CDR1 SGHRS and CDR2 YFSETQ. CDR3 in DNA: TGCGCCAGCAGCTTGGTGGTAGCGGGAGGTGCAGATACGCAGTATTTT. It yields the protein CASSLVVAGGADTQYF. The complete variable domain, with remaining parts taken from reference TRBV5-1 and TRBJ2-3, reads KAGVTQTPRYLIKTRGQQVTLSCSPISGHRSVSWYQQTPGQGLQFLFEYFSETQRNKGNFPGRFSGRQFSNSRSEMNVSTLELGDSALYLCASSLVVAGGADTQYFGPGTRLTVL.

In its sample, this clone was seen once. As DNA, the CDR3 is TGCAGCGTTGATCGTAGATCAGGGACAGGAACGGGTACGCAGTATTTT. Translation gives CSVDRRSGTGTGTQYF. The chain carries TRBV29-1 and TRBJ2-3; 8 bases are shared with TRBD1. Germline values: CDR1 SQVTM, CDR2 ANQGSEA. CDR3 length equals 16 residues. V shed 3 bases and J 8 bases; nucleotides not matched to a gene: 16.

The chain couples TRBV9 to TRBJ2-7; 11 positions agree with TRBD2. CDR1 is SGDLS, CDR2 YYNGEE, per germline. V lost 4 bases and J lost 0; bases outside the gene matches: 3. There are 15 residues in the CDR3. Written as DNA, the CDR3 is TGTGCCAGCAGCAGACTAGCGGGGAGCTCCTACGAGCAGTACTTC. It specifies CASSRLAGSSYEQYF.

The chain joins TRBV30 to TRBJ1-4, with 8 bases that match TRBD1. The CDR3 is made up of 17 amino acids. Germline V gives CDR1 GTSNPN, CDR2 SVGIG (reference sequence). V lost 1 base and J lost 7; bases outside the gene matches: 14. This chain's CDR3 is CAWSGTRYGTGPEKLFF. DNA for the CDR3: TGTGCCTGGAGTGGTACCCGGTATGGGACAGGCCCTGAAAAACTGTTTTTT.

This clone was observed a few times. The DNA for the CDR3 is TGTGCCAGCAGCGTAGACAGGAGTCTAGCGGGACCGCAGTTCTTC. Protein: CASSVDRSLAGPQFF. The V call is TRBV9, the J call TRBJ2-1; 9 bases fit TRBD2. The CDR3 extends over 15 amino acids. Losses at the gene ends were 0 bases for V and 12 bases for J; bases not matched to a gene: 10. From germline, CDR1 is SGDLS and CDR2 YYNGEE. Combining the CDR3 with reference TRBV9 and TRBJ2-1 gives the whole variable domain DSGVTQTPKHLITATGQRVTLRCSPRSGDLSVYWYQQSLDQGLQFLIQYYNGEERAKGNILERFSAQQFPDLHSELNLSSLELGDSALYFCASSVDRSLAGPQFFGPGTRLTVL.

This rearrangement joins TRBV7-2 to TRBJ1-1; tentatively, D is TRBD1 (5 bases). Germline values: CDR1 SGHTA, CDR2 FQGNSA. Trimming removed 5 bases at V and 1 base at J, with 20 bases between. The CDR3 has 17 amino acids. The CDR3 sequence is CASSTGGAGTGNTEAFF. In DNA form, the CDR3 reads TGTGCCAGCAGCACCGGCGGGGCAGGGACGGGGAACACTGAAGCTTTCTTT.

The V gene is TRBV7-7, the J gene TRBJ2-1; 10 nucleotides match TRBD2. J gave up 9 bases and V 4 bases, and 9 bases lay outside the gene matches. Germline CDR1 reads SSHAT; CDR2 reads FNYEAQ (reference sequence). The CDR3 sequence is 15 residues long. CDR3 in DNA: TGTGCCAGCAGCTATGGGACTAGCGCCCGTCCTGAGCAGTTCTTC. Encoded protein: CASSYGTSARPEQFF.